This T cell receptor (beta chain) was recovered during a study of blood T cells in healthy people across ages. Next came a second PCR, run for about 6 to 12 cycles, which used a sample-barcoded 5' primer along with a J-beta primer mix. Using its own MiXCR run on the 5' RACE reads, TCRdb lists one record per CDR3 protein. The table has about 1.1 million distinct CDR3 sequences, roughly two fifths seen once; the top ten hold around 12%. Germline loops: CDR1 SGHAT, CDR2 FQNNGV. CDR3 length: 18 residues. Sequenced input: blood. The TCR was taken from a man aged 18 to 30 in good health. The chain recombines TRBV11-2 with TRBJ2-1, with TRBD2 matching over 12 bases. The DNA matches TRBJ2-7 better at its end, which makes the J call doubtful. The CDR3 sequence is CASSLRTSGESSYNEQYF. DNA for the CDR3: TGTGCCAGCAGCTTACGGACTAGCGGGGAAAGCTCCTACAATGAGCAGTACTTC.